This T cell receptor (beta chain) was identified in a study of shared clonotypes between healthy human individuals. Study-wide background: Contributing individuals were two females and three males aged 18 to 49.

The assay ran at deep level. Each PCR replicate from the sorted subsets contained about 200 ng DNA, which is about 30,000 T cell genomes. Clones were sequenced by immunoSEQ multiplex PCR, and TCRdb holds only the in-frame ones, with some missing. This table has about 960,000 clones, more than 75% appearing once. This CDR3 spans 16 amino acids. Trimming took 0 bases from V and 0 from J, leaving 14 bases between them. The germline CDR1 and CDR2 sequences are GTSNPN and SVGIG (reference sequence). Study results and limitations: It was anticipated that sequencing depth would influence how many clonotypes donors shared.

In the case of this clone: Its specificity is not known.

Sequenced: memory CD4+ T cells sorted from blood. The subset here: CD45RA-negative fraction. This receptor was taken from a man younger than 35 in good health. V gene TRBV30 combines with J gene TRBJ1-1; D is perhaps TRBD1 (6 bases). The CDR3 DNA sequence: TGTGCCTGGAGTGTATACCGGACAGCTGTGAACACTGAAGCTTTCTTT. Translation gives CAWSVYRTAVNTEAFF.